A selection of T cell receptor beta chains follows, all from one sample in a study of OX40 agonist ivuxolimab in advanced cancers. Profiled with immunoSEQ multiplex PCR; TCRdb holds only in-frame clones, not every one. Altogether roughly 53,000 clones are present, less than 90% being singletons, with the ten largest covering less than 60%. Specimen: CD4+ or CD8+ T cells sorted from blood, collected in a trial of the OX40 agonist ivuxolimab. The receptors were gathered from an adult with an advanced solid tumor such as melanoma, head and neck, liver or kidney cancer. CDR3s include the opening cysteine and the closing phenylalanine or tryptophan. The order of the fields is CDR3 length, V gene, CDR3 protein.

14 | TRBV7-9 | CASSFGGTVDEQFF
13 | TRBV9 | CASRAQDRHIIYF
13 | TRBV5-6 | CASSLSQGGGYTF
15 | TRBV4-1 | CASSSRLAGQYEQYF
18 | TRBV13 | CASSLGIGASGTYNEQFF
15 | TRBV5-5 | CASSTGTSSGNTIYF
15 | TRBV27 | CASSRTGFPYNEQFF
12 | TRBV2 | CASRQGGGEQYF
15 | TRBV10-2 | CASRGGTSGNDEQFF
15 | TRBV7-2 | CASSSYGGNNSPLHF
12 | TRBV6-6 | CASSYEGNTIYF
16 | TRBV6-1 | CASSELSGVGLGGYTF
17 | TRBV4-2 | CASSPTGQGYRDYEQYF
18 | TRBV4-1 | CASSQGPLQRALTGELFF
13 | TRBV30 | CAWKQGISETQYF
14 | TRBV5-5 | CASSFQTGSYEQYF
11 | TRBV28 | CASSLYDEQFF
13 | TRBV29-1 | CSVEVTTTDIQYF
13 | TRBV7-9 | CASSLIAQETQYF
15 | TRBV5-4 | CASSLRTGANTEAFF
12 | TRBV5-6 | CASSLTYTEAFF
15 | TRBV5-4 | CASSLAGGALYEQYF
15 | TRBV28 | CASSLSGQWNTEAFF
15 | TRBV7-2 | CASTKGLGGSYEQYF
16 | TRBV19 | CASSISYGQGAKTQYF
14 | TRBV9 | CASSVGNSQETQYF
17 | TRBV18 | CASSSRETADLGGTQYF
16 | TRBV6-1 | CASSEAWGAGNTEAFF
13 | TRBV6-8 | CASSYPADQPQHF
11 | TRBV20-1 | CSAAGMETQYF
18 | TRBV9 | CASSPGLAGTPSAGEQYF